This entry lists 14 T cell receptor beta chains sequenced from one sample in a study of T cells in Graves' hyperthyroidism and ophthalmopathy. RNA transcripts yielded amplified TCR beta CDR3 regions. HTBI primers drove first-round RT-PCR of the TCR CDR3. TCRdb passed the multiplex PCR reads through MiXCR, listing each CDR3 protein once. This table holds just under 750,000 distinct CDR3 sequences, 35% found once. The sample comprised blood. These receptor sequences come from a middle-aged woman with Graves' hyperthyroidism.

V usage is TRBV5-4 and J usage is TRBJ1-2; unclear D gene. Germline CDR1 reads SGHNT; CDR2 reads YYREEE (reference sequence). V lost 0 bases to trimming and J lost 3 bases, with 9 bases between them. There are 14 residues in the CDR3. The CDR3 DNA follows: TGTGCCAGCAGCTTGGGGACGGTGGACTATGGCTACACCTTC. Its protein is CASSLGTVDYGYTF.

The table lists this clonotype with a few counts. The rearrangement joins TRBV9 to TRBJ2-7; 12 bases are a match to TRBD2. The J segment lost 1 base and the V segment lost 3 bases, leaving 2 bases of the junction unmatched. CDR3 length: 15 residues. Germline loops: CDR1 SGDLS, CDR2 YYNGEE. The CDR3 spells CASSGTSGGSYEQYF. The CDR3 region has the DNA TGTGCCAGCAGCGGAACTAGCGGGGGGTCCTACGAGCAGTACTTC.

This clonotype has a handful of counts. The V call is TRBV12-3 or TRBV12-4, the J call TRBJ1-1, with a possible D match to TRBD1 (5 bases). The CDR3 has 15 amino acids. Trimming removed 5 bases at V and 0 bases at J, with 13 bases between. The DNA of the CDR3 is TGTGCCAGCAGTACCAGACAGATCTTGAACACTGAAGCTTTCTTT. It translates to CASSTRQILNTEAFF.

This clonotype was counted a single time. The CDR3 end shows no conserved phenylalanine or tryptophan, and so a read error is likely. The chain employs TRBV9 and TRBJ2-6, with TRBD2 as a possible D gene (5 bases). The CDR3 contains 18 residues. The germline gives CDR1 SGDLS, CDR2 YYNGEE. The V end lost 4 bases, the J end lost 0 bases, and 17 bases lay between the germline ends. Here the CDR3 DNA reads TGTGCCAGCAGCATCCGGGGAACAGACCTCTCTGGGGCCAACGTCCTGACTTTG. Translating it yields CASSIRGTDLSGANVLTL.

This clonotype was seen a handful of times. In DNA form, the CDR3 reads TGTGCCAGCAGTTACTCTAGCGGGAGCGAGCAGTACTTC. Encoded protein: CASSYSSGSEQYF. The chain links TRBV6-6 to TRBJ2-7; 9 bases fit TRBD2. J lost 6 bases, V lost 0 bases, and 0 bases had no gene match. Per the germline V gene, CDR1 is MNHNY and CDR2 is SVGAGI (reference sequence). This CDR3 contains 13 residues.

This clonotype showed up many times. The chain employs TRBV10-3 and TRBJ1-1; no firm D call. The CDR3 extends over 13 amino acids. Germline V lookup: CDR1 ENHRY, CDR2 SYGVKD. V was shortened by 10 bases and J by 1 base, with 13 bases between the two germline ends. Here the CDR3 DNA reads TGTGCCACCTCGCGGCTAGAGAACACTGAAGCTTTCTTT. Amino acids: CATSRLENTEAFF.

This clonotype was observed a handful of times. The rearrangement links TRBV6-1 to TRBJ1-1, with D uncertain. This CDR3 has 13 amino acids. CDR1 and CDR2 from the germline V gene are MNHNS and SASEGT. The germline V and J ends were trimmed by 6 bases and 0 bases, with 8 bases remaining between them. The CDR3 DNA follows: TGTGCCAGCAGGCTCGGCCTGAACACTGAAGCTTTCTTT. Protein sequence: CASRLGLNTEAFF.

The sample holds many counts of this clonotype. The chain combines TRBV20-1 with TRBJ2-7; either TRBD1 or TRBD2 may fit D (5 bases each). V shed 4 bases and J shed 0 bases, with 7 bases lying between them. The CDR3 length is 12 residues. In germline, CDR1 is DFQATT, CDR2 SNEGSKA (reference sequence). The CDR3 protein is CSAKGSSYEQYF. As DNA, the CDR3 is TGCAGTGCTAAGGGGAGCTCCTACGAGCAGTACTTC.

The chain carries TRBV10-3 and TRBJ2-7; TRBD2 is a possible D gene (5 bases). Germline V CDR1 and CDR2: ENHRY, SYGVKD. Trimming left V 7 bases short and J 3 bases short, with 13 bases between. The CDR3 contains 13 residues. CDR3 bases: TGTGCCATCACACCGGGGATATACTACGAGCAGTACTTC. This encodes CAITPGIYYEQYF.

As for this clonotype: A much larger clone lies one base from this, so it may be a read error. The chain joins TRBV12-3 or TRBV12-4 to TRBJ2-5; D unclear. The CDR3 spans 13 residues. The CDR3 is CAGSLVEQETQYF. CDR3 sequence (DNA): TGTGCCGGCAGTTTGGTGGAACAAGAGACCCAGTACTTC.

The chain uses TRBV12-3 or TRBV12-4 and TRBJ1-2; 9 nucleotides line up with TRBD1. V lost 2 bases to trimming and J lost 0 bases; unmatched junction nucleotides: 7. The CDR3 is made up of 17 amino acids. DNA of the CDR3: TGTGCCAGCAGTTTATCGTCGACAGGGGGAGCTAACTATGGCTACACCTTC. It is translated as CASSLSSTGGANYGYTF.

This clonotype was picked up many times. The V gene is TRBV6-5, the J gene TRBJ1-4, with a weak D call TRBD1 (6 bases). Germline values: CDR1 MNHEY, CDR2 SVGAGI. CDR3 length: 13 residues. The V and J ends lost 11 bases and 0 bases respectively, with 10 bases between them. For the CDR3, the DNA is TGTGCCTCAAGGGGGGCAACTAATGAAAAACTGTTTTTT. Its protein product is CASRGATNEKLFF.

Notes on this clonotype: A clone one base away is much larger, so this may be a read error. This chain joins TRBV7-2 and TRBJ2-7; TRBD2 agrees at 9 bases. The germline V gene has CDR1 SGHTA and CDR2 FQGNSA. This CDR3 contains 15 residues. The CDR3 region is CVSSLERGANYEQYF. The CDR3 nucleotides read TGTGTCAGCAGCCTCGAGCGGGGGGCTAACTACGAGCAGTACTTC.

The chain carries TRBV24-1 and TRBJ1-3, with D possibly TRBD1 on 6 matching bases. Trimming took off 2 bases at V and 1 base at J, with 11 bases between the two ends. The CDR3 has 16 amino acids. CDR1 KGHDR and CDR2 SFDVKD come from the germline V gene. CDR3 sequence: CATSDSLQGSGNTIYF. Written as DNA, the CDR3 is TGTGCCACCAGTGATTCCTTACAGGGATCTGGAAACACCATATATTTT.